The T cell receptor (beta chain) under discussion was sequenced for a study of CD8 T cells in ankylosing spondylitis. Study outcomes and limitations: Typical of ankylosing spondylitis blood, it appeared, was a TCR beta motif of eight highly homologous variants. In reactive arthritis synovial fluid and blood, some motif variants had been reported before.

Libraries for TCR beta were made by quantitative 5'-RACE with molecular barcodes. TCRdb called the 5' RACE reads again in MiXCR, with one record for every CDR3 protein. This sample has 200,000 to 250,000 distinct CDR3 sequences, with 8% to 11% found just once. This CDR3 region has 15 residues. CDR1 is SGHAT and CDR2 is FQNNGV in the germline V gene. The V gene end was trimmed by 3 bases and the J gene end by 8 bases; junction bases not matched to a gene: 8. Points on this clonotype: The target antigen is unknown.

The receptor was isolated from a male donor with ankylosing spondylitis or in good health (not recorded which). Sequenced: blood, either unsorted or a sorted T cell fraction (not recorded which). The V call is TRBV11-2, the J call TRBJ2-1, with TRBD2 matching over 9 bases. The CDR3 spells CASSFSAGGPHEQFF. The CDR3 DNA is TGTGCCAGCAGCTTTTCCGCGGGAGGGCCTCATGAGCAGTTCTTC.